Below, 8 T cell receptor beta chains from the same sample are listed, as sequenced in a study of CD8+ T cells in alopecia areata. Treatment here: oral pan-JAK inhibitor, 5-10 mg twice daily. Sequencing relied on a cDNA template that was reverse transcribed from extracted RNA. Here immunoSEQ multiplex PCR was the method, and the copy in TCRdb shows in-frame clones only, minus some. This sample has roughly 200,000 clones; around half occur once, and the top ten carry under 14%. This material consisted of CD8+ T cells sorted from blood, taken at week 24, from a patient treated with tofacitinib. Receptor source: a human donor with alopecia areata.

This clone was seen a few times. V usage is TRBV29-1 and J usage is TRBJ1-2; D gene unclear. Per the germline V gene, CDR1 is SQVTM and CDR2 is ANQGSEA. The CDR3 has 13 amino acids. V shed 5 bases and J shed 5 bases, with 15 bases lying between them. CDR3 amino acids: CSVLSEESYGYTF. CDR3 nucleotide sequence: TGCAGCGTTCTATCTGAGGAGAGTTATGGCTACACCTTC. The complete variable domain, with remaining parts taken from reference TRBV29-1 and TRBJ1-2, reads SAVISQKPSRDICQRGTSLTIQCQVDSQVTMMFWYRQQPGQSLTLIATANQGSEATYESGFVIDKFPISRPNLTFSTLTVSNMSPEDSSIYLCSVLSEESYGYTFGSGTRLTVV.

The V gene is TRBV5-1, the J gene TRBJ1-5, with a tentative D call TRBD1 (6 bases). Per the germline V gene, CDR1 is SGHRS and CDR2 is YFSETQ. This CDR3 is built from 14 residues. The ends were cut back, 5 bases at V and 4 bases at J, with 13 bases in the middle. Here the CDR3 reads CASRPGAGNQPQHF. The CDR3 DNA sequence: TGCGCCAGCAGACCAGGGGCGGGGAATCAGCCCCAGCATTTT.

This clone has more than one count but fewer than ten. The gene calls are TRBV30 and TRBJ2-6; TRBD1 might be the D (5 bases). Trimming stripped 6 bases from V and 0 bases from J, with 9 bases between. The germline V gene has CDR1 GTSNPN and CDR2 SVGIG (reference sequence). The CDR3 is 14 amino acids. CDR3 sequence reads: CACDSISGANVLTF. The CDR3 bases are TGTGCCTGTGACAGCATCTCTGGGGCCAACGTCCTGACTTTC.

The rearrangement joins TRBV7-9 to TRBJ1-4; 9 bases line up with TRBD1. CDR3 length: 15 residues. With V trimmed by 3 bases and J by 8 bases, 7 bases remained unmatched. The germline V gene has CDR1 SEHNR and CDR2 FQNEAQ (reference sequence). CDR3 in DNA: TGTGCCAGCAGCTTGTCCCGGACAGGGGACGAAAAACTGTTTTTT. This sequence encodes CASSLSRTGDEKLFF.

This clone came up a few times. V is TRBV6-5 and J is TRBJ1-4; TRBD1 matches at 8 bases. The ends lost 5 bases at V and 4 bases at J; junction bases unmatched: 6. The CDR3 length is 15 residues. The germline gives CDR1 MNHEY, CDR2 SVGAGI. CDR3 loop: CASSPTDRGNEKLFF. CDR3 nucleotide sequence: TGTGCCAGCAGTCCGACAGACAGGGGTAATGAAAAACTGTTTTTT.

The chain uses TRBV9 and TRBJ1-6; D is unresolved. CDR3 length: 12 residues. V was cut by 1 base and J by 6 bases, with 2 bases left in between. Germline CDR1 is SGDLS and CDR2 is YYNGEE. This chain's CDR3 is CASSVSNSPLHF. For the CDR3, the DNA is TGTGCCAGCAGCGTATCTAATTCACCCCTCCACTTT. The full variable domain, completed using reference TRBV9 and TRBJ1-6, is DSGVTQTPKHLITATGQRVTLRCSPRSGDLSVYWYQQSLDQGLQFLIQYYNGEERAKGNILERFSAQQFPDLHSELNLSSLELGDSALYFCASSVSNSPLHFGNGTRLTVT.

This clone came up a few times. The V call is TRBV30, the J call TRBJ1-1; D not resolved. This CDR3 has 14 amino acids. Germline V gives CDR1 GTSNPN, CDR2 SVGIG (reference sequence). V was cut by 2 bases and J by 4 bases, with 14 bases left in between. The chain's CDR3 is CAWSFDLKGTEAFF. CDR3 coding DNA: TGTGCCTGGAGTTTTGACCTGAAGGGCACTGAAGCTTTCTTT.

V is TRBV4-1 and J is TRBJ2-5, with 8 bases fitting TRBD1. J gave up 0 bases and V 0 bases, and 3 bases lay outside the gene matches. The CDR3 is 16 residues long. The germline CDR1 and CDR2 sequences are MGHRA and YSYEKL. This CDR3 reads CASSQERQGNQETQYF. For the CDR3, the DNA is TGCGCCAGCAGCCAAGAAAGACAGGGGAACCAAGAGACCCAGTACTTC.